This record looks at one T cell receptor (beta chain) sequence and its context. Assay used: immunoSEQ multiplex PCR; TCRdb lists only in-frame clones, some missing. In the table there are approximately 250,000 clones, 92% of which are singletons. The data were taken from a study of blood T cell repertoires in COVID-19. V was cut by 2 bases and J by 4 bases, with 6 bases left in between. The CDR3 has 13 residues. Germline V CDR1 and CDR2: SEHNR, FQNEAQ (reference sequence). The sequence derives from a man aged 30 to 39 with COVID-19, enrolled during active disease. The chain combines TRBV7-9 with TRBJ1-5; D is uncertain. The sample was peripheral blood. In nucleotides, the CDR3 is TGTGCCAGCAGCTTATTGGAGAATCAGCCCCAGCATTTT. Translating it yields CASSLLENQPQHF. The whole variable domain, filled in from reference TRBV7-9 and TRBJ1-5, reads DTGVSQNPRHKITKRGQNVTFRCDPISEHNRLYWYRQTLGQGPEFLTYFQNEAQLEKSRLLSDRFSAERPKGSFSTLEIQRTEQGDSAMYLCASSLLENQPQHFGDGTRLSIL.